Shown below are 14 T cell receptor beta chains from a single sample sequenced in a study of shared clonotypes between healthy human individuals. This table comes from immunoSEQ multiplex PCR, and its TCRdb copy is limited to in-frame clones, with some not included. This sample yields nearly 2 million clones, of which around 96% are seen a single time; 1.2% belongs to the top ten. Naivety among CD8 cells was defined by CD45RO negativity and positive CCR7 selection, thereby excluding terminally differentiated effector memory CD45RA+ cells. The source material was naive CD8+ T cells sorted from blood. The receptors were gathered from a man younger than 35 in good health.

J is TRBJ1-3 and V is TRBV29-1; no firm D call. Per germline, CDR1 SQVTM and CDR2 ANQGSEA. V was shortened by 6 bases and J by 0 bases, with 18 bases between the two germline ends. There are 16 residues in the CDR3. CDR3 DNA: TGCAGCGTCACATCGGCCACCCCGAGCTCTGGAAACACCATATATTTT. Encoded protein: CSVTSATPSSGNTIYF.

The V gene is TRBV5-6, the J gene TRBJ2-5, with D possibly being TRBD1 (6 bases). The ends were cut back, 2 bases at V and 4 bases at J, with 15 bases in the middle. CDR3 size: 15 residues. Germline V CDR1 and CDR2: SGHDT, YYEEEE. The CDR3 nucleotides are TGTGCCAGCAGCTTTCCCTCAGGGGTGGGAGAGACCCAGTACTTC. This translates into CASSFPSGVGETQYF. Full variable domain (outside the CDR3, taken from reference TRBV5-6 and TRBJ2-5): DAGVTQSPTHLIKTRGQQVTLRCSPKSGHDTVSWYQQALGQGPQFIFQYYEEEERQRGNFPDRFSGHQFPNYSSELNVNALLLGDSALYLCASSFPSGVGETQYFGPGTRLLVL.

This sequence joins TRBV7-6 and TRBJ2-7, with TRBD2 matching 7 bases. V lost 5 bases and J lost 4; bases outside the gene matches: 14. This CDR3 has 16 residues. CDR1 SGHVS and CDR2 FNYEAQ come from the germline V gene. The CDR3 is CASSADWREGMYEQYF. The CDR3 DNA reads as TGTGCCAGCAGCGCAGATTGGAGGGAGGGGATGTACGAGCAGTACTTC.

The chain joins TRBV6-1 to TRBJ2-7, with a tentative D call TRBD1 (5 bases). Trimming shortened V by 1 base and J by 3 bases, and 10 bases separated the two germline ends. Germline V lookup: CDR1 MNHNS, CDR2 SASEGT. This CDR3 spans 14 amino acids. CDR3 protein: CASSEVRQYYEQYF. CDR3 DNA: TGTGCCAGCAGTGAAGTAAGACAGTACTACGAGCAGTACTTC.

The chain employs TRBV7-9 and TRBJ2-3; no reliable D call. This CDR3 is 15 amino acids long. The germline V gene has CDR1 SEHNR and CDR2 FQNEAQ (reference sequence). V was pared by 7 bases and J by 2 bases, with 16 bases between. The CDR3 here is CASNVIEGYTDTQYF. The CDR3 bases are TGTGCCAGCAACGTCATAGAAGGTTACACAGATACGCAGTATTTT.

The chain carries TRBV13 and TRBJ2-7; weak D call: TRBD1 (5 bases). The germline gives CDR1 PRHDT, CDR2 FYEKMQ (reference sequence). CDR3 length: 15 residues. Trimming pared 1 base from V and 2 bases from J, leaving 12 bases between. CDR3 bases: TGTGCCAGCAGCTTAGAAGGGGCAGGTACCTACGAGCAGTACTTC. Its translation: CASSLEGAGTYEQYF.

The rearrangement uses TRBV5-1 and TRBJ2-7; TRBD1 might be the D (5 bases). V lost 2 bases, J lost 3 bases, and 12 bases lay in between. This CDR3 has 14 amino acids. Germline V gives CDR1 SGHRS, CDR2 YFSETQ. The CDR3: CASSFREMGYEQYF. The CDR3 DNA follows: TGCGCCAGCAGCTTCAGGGAAATGGGCTACGAGCAGTACTTC.

The CDR3 nucleotides are TGTGCCAGTAGCCAATTCGACGGAGCCTACGAGCAGTACTTC. It specifies CASSQFDGAYEQYF. This chain joins TRBV19 and TRBJ2-7, with D uncertain. The ends were cut back, 6 bases at V and 2 bases at J, with 14 bases in the middle. The CDR3 has 14 amino acids. The V gene's germline CDR1 is LNHDA and CDR2 SQIVND (reference sequence).

About this clone: The sample carries other DNA sequences with the same CDR3. J is TRBJ2-1 and V is TRBV5-6; a weak D match, TRBD1 (6 bases). Germline assignment: CDR1 SGHDT and CDR2 YYEEEE. The V end lost 3 bases, the J end lost 3 bases, and 7 bases lay between the germline ends. This CDR3 contains 13 residues. The CDR3 spells CASSSQGYNEQFF. DNA for the CDR3: TGTGCCAGCAGCTCACAGGGCTACAATGAGCAGTTCTTC.

A remark on this clone: This specimen includes other DNA sequences encoding the same CDR3. The CDR3 region has the DNA TGTGCCAGCAGGGGACAGGGAACAGATACGCAGTATTTT. Protein sequence: CASRGQGTDTQYF. The chain uses TRBV9 and TRBJ2-3; 9 positions agree with TRBD1. Unmatched junction bases numbered 1, after V lost 5 bases and J lost 3 bases. The CDR3 extends over 13 amino acids. CDR1 is SGDLS, CDR2 YYNGEE, per germline.

For this clone: The same CDR3 is also encoded by other DNA sequences in this sample. V and J are TRBV28 and TRBJ2-7, with a weak D call TRBD2 (6 bases). The CDR3 spans 14 residues. The germline V gene has CDR1 MDHEN and CDR2 SYDVKM. V dropped 3 bases and J dropped 1 base, with 10 bases sitting between them. The CDR3 protein is CASSFRGNSYEQYF. In DNA form, the CDR3 reads TGTGCCAGCAGTTTTCGGGGGAATTCCTACGAGCAGTACTTC. Full variable domain (rest looked up from reference TRBV28 and TRBJ2-7): DVKVTQSSRYLVKRTGEKVFLECVQDMDHENMFWYRQDPGLGLRLIYFSYDVKMKEKGDIPEGYSVSREKKERFSLILESASTNQTSMYLCASSFRGNSYEQYFGPGTRLTVT.

This chain links TRBV27 with TRBJ2-5, with 7 bases identical to TRBD1. The CDR3 totals 16 residues. With 0 bases clipped from V and 3 bases from J, the junction kept 7 bases outside the gene matches. The germline gives CDR1 MNHEY, CDR2 SMNVEV (reference sequence). The DNA for the CDR3 is TGTGCCAGCAGTTTATCCTTTCGAACAGGGGAAGAGACCCAGTACTTC. Its translation: CASSLSFRTGEETQYF.

This rearrangement joins TRBV19 to TRBJ2-7; TRBD2 matches 7 bases. The CDR3 is 13 residues long. With 7 bases clipped from V and 5 bases from J, the junction kept 8 bases outside the gene matches. Germline CDR1 is LNHDA and CDR2 is SQIVND (reference sequence). This CDR3 is CASNLPGRDEQYF. The CDR3 coding sequence is TGTGCCAGTAACTTGCCTGGGAGGGACGAGCAGTACTTC.

The chain employs TRBV10-3 and TRBJ1-2; possibly TRBD1 for D (5 bases). The CDR3 totals 12 residues. In germline, CDR1 is ENHRY, CDR2 SYGVKD. Trimming stripped 6 bases from V and 7 bases from J, with 12 bases between. The DNA of the CDR3 is TGTGCCATCAGCCGGGACTCAGCTGGCTACACCTTC. It encodes CAISRDSAGYTF.